These 22 T cell receptor beta chains were all obtained from the same sample, sequenced in a study of T cells in Graves' hyperthyroidism and ophthalmopathy. Amplification of TCR beta CDR3 regions was performed using RNA transcripts as template. Initially, a first-round RT-PCR of the TCR CDR3 employed the HTBI primer set. One entry per CDR3 protein, called by TCRdb with MiXCR from the multiplex PCR reads. The top ten clones hold around a sixth of a sample with around 560,000 distinct CDR3 sequences, 16% of them seen once. The specimen was blood. The receptors stem from a young woman with Graves' hyperthyroidism.

This clonotype was seen repeatedly, ten times or more. The chain uses TRBV12-3 or TRBV12-4 and TRBJ1-2; possible D gene TRBD1, 5 bases. The V and J ends lost 3 bases and 3 bases respectively, with 8 bases between them. This CDR3 is built from 13 residues. CDR3 region: CASSFSGDYGYTF. CDR3 in DNA: TGTGCCAGCAGTTTTTCGGGGGACTATGGCTACACCTTC.

The chain uses TRBV6-1 and TRBJ2-3; 11 nucleotides agree with TRBD2. The V gene's germline CDR1 is MNHNS and CDR2 SASEGT. J lost 3 bases, V lost 4 bases, and 12 bases had no gene match. The CDR3 is 18 residues long. The CDR3 DNA sequence: TGTGCCAGCAGTGCCCTTCCTTGGACTAGCGGGCGGACAGATACGCAGTATTTT. The encoded protein is CASSALPWTSGRTDTQYF.

With regard to this clonotype: A junction end diverges from the germline sequence, so it may reflect a read error. The rearrangement joins TRBV12-3 or TRBV12-4 to TRBJ2-7; D may be TRBD1 or TRBD2 (5 bases each). The CDR3 extends over 14 amino acids. The DNA for the CDR3 is TGTGCCAGCACCTGGGGGTATAGCTCCTACGGGCAGTACTTC. Protein sequence: CASTWGYSSYGQYF.

This clonotype has just a few counts. The chain is built from TRBV12-3 or TRBV12-4 and TRBJ2-7; D tentatively reads TRBD1 or TRBD2 (5 bases each). CDR3 length equals 14 residues. V lost 6 bases and J 9 bases, leaving 21 bases between the germline ends. CDR3 in DNA: TGTGCCAGCAGGGGGGTTGGTGGCTCTTCGGTGCAGTACTTC. Translation: CASRGVGGSSVQYF.

The genes are TRBV6-1 and TRBJ2-1, with 7 positions matching TRBD2. This CDR3 comprises 17 residues. After removal of 7 bases from V and 4 bases from J, the junction contained 16 bases not matched to a gene. CDR1 and CDR2 (germline): MNHNS, SASEGT. CDR3 nucleotides: TGTGCCAGCACCCCCTTGGGGGGGGGAGGGCAATACAATGAGCAGTTCTTC. It codes for CASTPLGGGGQYNEQFF.

The J gene is TRBJ2-3, the V gene TRBV6-5; 7 bases align to TRBD1. The V gene end was trimmed by 0 bases and the J gene end by 7 bases; junction bases not matched to a gene: 4. The CDR3 totals 14 residues. Germline V lookup: CDR1 MNHEY, CDR2 SVGAGI. The DNA for the CDR3 is TGTGCCAGCAGTTACTCGGCCAGGGGGAATACGCAGTATTTT. Its translation is CASSYSARGNTQYF.

The chain carries TRBV6-1 and TRBJ1-5; maybe TRBD1 (6 bases). The germline gives CDR1 MNHNS, CDR2 SASEGT. CDR3 length: 15 residues. With 4 bases removed from V and 4 bases from J, the gap between germline ends came to 14 bases. CDR3 amino acids: CASSGYRAGNQPQHF. CDR3 nucleotide sequence: TGTGCCAGCAGTGGCTACAGGGCTGGTAATCAGCCCCAGCATTTT.

The sample holds one count of this clonotype. An end of the junction does not agree with germline; a read error may underlie this. The chain links TRBV20-1 to TRBJ1-6, with D possibly matching TRBD1 (6 bases). Germline CDR1 DFQATT, CDR2 SNEGSKA (reference sequence). The CDR3 has 12 amino acids. The CDR3 sequence: CSARDPTGAQDF. The CDR3 DNA reads as TGCAGTGCTAGAGATCCAACGGGGGCTCAGGACTTT.

The V gene is TRBV6-2 or TRBV6-3, the J gene TRBJ1-1; 7 nucleotides match TRBD1. Losses at the gene ends were 2 bases for V and 9 bases for J; bases not matched to a gene: 9. The CDR3 extends over 14 amino acids. CDR1 MNHEY and CDR2 SVGEGT come from the germline V gene. The CDR3 region has the DNA TGTGCCAGCAGTTACCCGGAAGGGAGGGGGCAAGCTTTCTTT. It translates to CASSYPEGRGQAFF.

In this sample, this clonotype turned up many times. The CDR3 here is CASSLTFGREQYF. The DNA of the CDR3 is TGTGCCAGCAGCTTAACGTTCGGGAGGGAGCAGTACTTC. This sequence joins TRBV7-3 and TRBJ2-7, with 7 bases fitting TRBD2. V was clipped by 0 bases and J by 7 bases; unmatched bases: 3. The CDR3 spans 13 residues. Germline values: CDR1 SGHTA, CDR2 FQGTGA.

This clonotype was seen repeatedly, ten times or more. The rearrangement links TRBV5-6 to TRBJ2-7, with a possible D match to TRBD1 (5 bases). This CDR3 is built from 12 residues. Trimming removed 4 bases from V and 5 bases from J, with 10 bases in between. Per germline, CDR1 SGHDT and CDR2 YYEEEE. Written as DNA, the CDR3 is TGTGCCAGCAGCCTAGGGGATAACGAGCAGTACTTC. Amino acid sequence: CASSLGDNEQYF.

A note on this clonotype: Just one base apart from a much larger clone, this may be a read error. This chain connects TRBV3-1 to TRBJ2-3; maybe TRBD2 (6 bases). This CDR3 has 16 amino acids. CDR1 LGHDT and CDR2 YNNKEL come from the germline V gene (reference sequence). The CDR3 nucleotides read TGTGCCGGCAGCCAAGTTACCGGGAGAATTACAGATACGCAGTATTTT. Its protein product is CAGSQVTGRITDTQYF.

This clonotype was seen repeatedly, ten times or more. CDR3 region: CSAAEGTDQPQHF. In DNA, the CDR3 is TGCAGTGCCGCGGAGGGGACAGATCAGCCCCAGCATTTT. V usage is TRBV20-1 and J usage is TRBJ1-5, with 7 bases aligning to TRBD1. The CDR3 extends over 13 amino acids. CDR1 and CDR2 from the germline V gene are DFQATT and SNEGSKA (reference sequence). Trimming took 6 bases from V and 5 from J; bases not matched to a gene: 7.

The gene calls are TRBV4-1 and TRBJ2-1; 11 positions agree with TRBD2. CDR3 length: 17 residues. J gave up 4 bases and V 0 bases, and 5 bases lay outside the gene matches. Looked up from germline, CDR1 is MGHRA and CDR2 is YSYEKL. The CDR3 loop reads CASSQDWIAGGYNEQFF. CDR3 DNA: TGCGCCAGCAGCCAAGATTGGATAGCGGGAGGGTACAATGAGCAGTTCTTC.

This clonotype was seen ten or more times. This chain links TRBV11-2 with TRBJ2-5; D is possibly TRBD2 (6 bases). CDR3 length: 14 residues. V was cut by 1 base and J by 5 bases, with 11 bases left in between. Germline lookup yields CDR1 SGHAT and CDR2 FQNNGV. The CDR3, as DNA: TGTGCCAGCAGCTTAGTTGCGGGAAGGGAGACCCAGTACTTC. It translates to CASSLVAGRETQYF. The variable domain in full, with the rest retrieved from reference TRBV11-2 and TRBJ2-5, is EAGVAQSPRYKIIEKRQSVAFWCNPISGHATLYWYQQILGQGPKLLIQFQNNGVVDDSQLPKDRFSAERLKGVDSTLKIQPAKLEDSAVYLCASSLVAGRETQYFGPGTRLLVL.

This clonotype was seen ten or more times. CDR3 sequence: CASSGPRDVLMSYTF. CDR3 nucleotide sequence: TGTGCCAGCAGCGGCCCTCGGGACGTCTTAATGAGCTACACCTTC. The chain carries TRBV11-2 and TRBJ1-2, with TRBD1 as a possible D gene (5 bases). Trimming stripped 5 bases from V and 9 bases from J, with 22 bases between. The V gene's germline CDR1 is SGHAT and CDR2 FQNNGV. The CDR3 runs to 15 residues.

In this sample, this clonotype turned up many times. This chain connects TRBV28 to TRBJ2-3; D is unresolved. Germline V CDR1 and CDR2: MDHEN, SYDVKM. The CDR3 contains 12 residues. V dropped 4 bases and J dropped 5 bases, with 7 bases sitting between them. Written as DNA, the CDR3 is TGTGCCAGCAGTTGGGGAAAAGATACGCAGTATTTT. Translating gives CASSWGKDTQYF. Complete variable domain (other parts from reference TRBV28 and TRBJ2-3): DVKVTQSSRYLVKRTGEKVFLECVQDMDHENMFWYRQDPGLGLRLIYFSYDVKMKEKGDIPEGYSVSREKKERFSLILESASTNQTSMYLCASSWGKDTQYFGPGTRLTVL.

About this clonotype itself: A much larger clone differs by one base, so this may be a read error. The chain uses TRBV7-9 and TRBJ2-1; the D is unclear. This CDR3 has 11 residues. With 6 bases removed from V and 4 bases from J, the gap between germline ends came to 4 bases. The germline gives CDR1 SEHNR, CDR2 FQNEAQ (reference sequence). DNA of the CDR3: TGTGCCAGCAGAGAGTACAATGAGCAGTTCTTC. Amino acid sequence: CASREYNEQFF.

This clonotype was seen a handful of times. This chain joins TRBV20-1 and TRBJ2-3; 9 nucleotides align to TRBD1. Germline trimming cut 1 base from V and 0 bases from J; bases unmatched to any gene: 8. Germline V gene lookup returns CDR1 DFQATT and CDR2 SNEGSKA (reference sequence). This CDR3 has 17 amino acids. In DNA, the CDR3 is TGCAGTGCTAGAGTGCCGACCGGGACAGGGAGCACAGATACGCAGTATTTT. It specifies CSARVPTGTGSTDTQYF.

This clonotype was observed at least ten times. The chain employs TRBV28 and TRBJ2-7; TRBD2 matches 9 bases. CDR1 and CDR2 (germline): MDHEN, SYDVKM. The CDR3 is 16 amino acids. Losses at the gene ends were 4 bases for V and 5 bases for J; bases not matched to a gene: 12. For the CDR3, the DNA is TGTGCCAGCAGTTCCTCCTTGGCGGGAGGGCCCGACGAGCAGTACTTC. It is translated as CASSSSLAGGPDEQYF.

The chain links TRBV3-1 to TRBJ1-1; D not certain. Trimming removed 1 base from V and 4 bases from J, with 10 bases in between. The CDR3 spans 14 residues. CDR1 is LGHDT, CDR2 YNNKEL, per germline (reference sequence). CDR3 amino acids: CASSQGRGVTEAFF. The CDR3, as DNA: TGTGCCAGCAGCCAAGGGCGCGGGGTCACTGAAGCTTTCTTT.

This clonotype has ten or more counts. The chain combines TRBV2 with TRBJ2-5, with D hard to call. This CDR3 is built from 12 residues. Trimming took off 4 bases at V and 5 bases at J, with 8 bases between the two ends. From germline, CDR1 is SNHLY and CDR2 FYNNEI. CDR3 in DNA: TGTGCCAGCAGTGTTAGAATGGAGACCCAGTACTTC. Translating it yields CASSVRMETQYF.